This T cell receptor (beta chain) was recovered during a study of shared clonotypes between healthy human individuals. Produced via immunoSEQ multiplex PCR; TCRdb's table is partial and in-frame only. The sample holds about 1.1 million clones; around three quarters are singletons and the top ten take over 0.8%. Germline values: CDR1 LNHDA, CDR2 SQIVND (reference sequence). The CDR3 runs 16 residues. V was trimmed by 2 bases and J by 8 bases, leaving 21 bases between them. The sequencing input was memory CD4+ T cells from PBMCs. Subset noted: CD45RA-negative fraction. This clonotype was obtained from a young man in good health. Some clones in this sample may be carry-over from other donors' samples. This chain joins TRBV19 and TRBJ1-2; D not resolved. The CDR3 loop reads CASSINPLSSQRGYTF. CDR3 in DNA: TGTGCCAGTAGTATAAACCCCCTCTCTTCGCAGCGAGGCTACACCTTC.